The T cell receptor beta chain described here comes from a study of blood T cell repertoires in COVID-19. Study information: Sites across the United States, Italy and Spain contributed samples from acute and convalescent COVID-19. The analysed material was cDNA or gDNA that came from T cells, B-cell-depleted T cells, or PBMCs.

With V trimmed by 2 bases and J by 6 bases, 8 bases remained unmatched. This CDR3 has 16 residues. Germline CDR1 and CDR2: SGHVS and FQNEAQ. Source study methods: Estimation of nucleated cell counts was performed using reference gene primer amplification. Method: immunoSEQ multiplex PCR; TCRdb's copy keeps in-frame clones and lacks some. D and trimming were read from the DNA, whereas the V and J calls and clone size are those reported in that table. This table has about 98,000 clones, roughly nine tenths appearing once. The chain employs TRBV7-8 and TRBJ2-2; 8 positions match TRBD2. This receptor was obtained from a man between 65 and 79 years old with acute or convalescent COVID-19. Sequenced sample: peripheral blood. CDR3 region: CASSLLAGSRAGELFF. The CDR3 bases are TGTGCCAGCAGCTTACTAGCGGGCTCGAGGGCCGGGGAGCTGTTTTTT.